The rows below give T cell receptor beta chains drawn from one sample of a study of T cell responses to AZD1222 COVID-19 vaccine. Sequencing used immunoSEQ multiplex PCR; TCRdb keeps in-frame clones, though not all of them. The sample includes approximately 140,000 clones, around 90% of them seen just once. This material consisted of peripheral blood, taken on day 0 of AZD1222 vaccination. These receptors all come from an adult in good health. The CDR3 runs from the conserved cysteine through the conserved F or W. D genes are given only for firm matches. Only some rows state a clone size, as once, few, many or a class for expanded clones.

v_call	j_call	d_call	clone_size	cdr3_aa	cdr3_nt
TRBV3-1/TRBV3-2	TRBJ1-1	.	.	CASSLTRGATEAFF	TGTGCCAGCAGCCTAACCAGGGGAGCCACTGAAGCTTTCTTT
TRBV27	TRBJ2-1	TRBD2	.	CASRPGLAAFTYNEQFF	TGTGCCAGCAGGCCGGGACTAGCGGCTTTCACCTACAATGAGCAGTTCTTC
TRBV4-2	TRBJ2-3	TRBD1	.	CASSHLTGSTDTQYF	TGTGCCAGCAGCCATTTGACAGGGAGCACAGATACGCAGTATTTT
TRBV7-7	TRBJ2-6	.	.	CASSLAEGTGANVLTF	TGTGCCAGCAGCTTGGCTGAGGGGACTGGGGCCAACGTCCTGACTTTC
TRBV4-1	TRBJ1-2	TRBD1	.	CASSQLFRSGTVDYGYTF	TGCGCCAGCAGCCAACTATTCCGGTCCGGGACAGTGGACTATGGCTACACCTTC
TRBV2	TRBJ2-7	.	.	CASSQDLFYEQYF	TGTGCCAGCAGTCAGGACTTATTCTACGAGCAGTACTTC
TRBV29-1	TRBJ1-5	.	.	CSVEVGVNQPQHF	TGCAGCGTTGAGGTAGGGGTCAATCAGCCCCAGCATTTT
TRBV4-3	TRBJ1-5	TRBD1	.	CASSQDYAGTGEQPQHF	TGCGCCAGCAGCCAAGATTATGCGGGGACAGGGGAACAGCCCCAGCATTTT
TRBV4-1	TRBJ1-5	.	.	CASSQVDSNQPQHF	TGCGCCAGCAGCCAGGTGGATAGCAATCAGCCCCAGCATTTT
TRBV6-5	TRBJ2-5	.	once	CASSDQETQYF	TGTGCCAGCAGCGACCAAGAGACCCAGTACTTC
TRBV10-3	TRBJ1-2	TRBD1	.	CAISVSPGTGAKGGSYTF	TGTGCCATCAGTGTATCCCCCGGGACAGGGGCCAAAGGGGGTAGCTACACCTTC
TRBV7-9	TRBJ1-1	.	.	CASSLAQWGLGSRDTEAFF	TGTGCCAGCAGCTTAGCCCAATGGGGACTAGGTAGTAGGGACACTGAAGCTTTCTTT
TRBV29-1	TRBJ1-1	.	once	CSVGRLEAFF	TGCAGCGTTGGGAGACTTGAAGCTTTCTTT
TRBV5-4	TRBJ2-1	.	.	CASSSLYNEQFF	TGTGCCAGCAGCTCATTATACAATGAGCAGTTCTTC
TRBV3-1/TRBV3-2	TRBJ1-2	.	.	CASSHLTGGNYGYTF	TGTGCCAGCAGCCACCTAACGGGGGGGAACTATGGCTACACCTTC
TRBV6-5	TRBJ2-3	.	.	CASSYSNPGITDTQYF	TGTGCCAGCAGTTACTCTAATCCGGGGATCACAGATACGCAGTATTTT
TRBV5-1	TRBJ2-7	TRBD1	.	CASSVGQGAYEQYF	TGCGCCAGCAGCGTGGGACAGGGTGCCTACGAGCAGTACTTC
TRBV4-3	TRBJ2-7	.	.	CASSQSALAPRIYEQYF	TGCGCCAGCAGCCAATCGGCTTTGGCGCCTCGAATCTACGAGCAGTACTTC
TRBV5-5	TRBJ1-5	.	.	CASSLVGGQPQHF	TGTGCCAGCAGCTTGGTGGGTGGGCAGCCCCAGCATTTT
TRBV4-1	TRBJ2-7	TRBD1	.	CASSLRDRGLNEQYF	TGCGCCAGCAGCCTCCGGGACAGGGGGCTCAACGAGCAGTACTTC
TRBV5-4	TRBJ2-5	.	.	CASSHEVYQETQYF	TGTGCCAGCAGCCACGAGGTCTACCAAGAGACCCAGTACTTC
TRBV5-1	TRBJ2-2	TRBD1	few	CASSLFTGGNTGELFF	TGCGCCAGCAGCTTATTTACAGGGGGGAACACCGGGGAGCTGTTTTTT
TRBV7-6	TRBJ2-2	TRBD1	.	CASSWGRTGLAGELFF	TGTGCCAGCAGCTGGGGACGGACAGGGTTAGCCGGGGAGCTGTTTTTT
TRBV4-3	TRBJ2-1	TRBD2	.	CASSQEWTSVEQFF	TGCGCCAGCAGCCAAGAATGGACTAGCGTAGAGCAGTTCTTC
TRBV6-2/TRBV6-3	TRBJ2-4	TRBD2	.	CASSPTSGRRSKNIQYF	TGTGCCAGCAGCCCGACTAGCGGGAGGCGTTCCAAAAACATTCAGTACTTC
TRBV29-1	TRBJ2-7	.	.	CSVEKGETEQYF	TGCAGCGTTGAAAAGGGGGAGACCGAGCAGTACTTC
TRBV19	TRBJ1-3	.	.	CASSIPGSGNTIYF	TGTGCCAGTAGTATCCCGGGATCTGGAAACACCATATATTTT
TRBV7-2	TRBJ2-6	TRBD1	.	CASRLSQGAGANVLTF	TGTGCCAGCCGACTTTCACAGGGGGCTGGGGCCAACGTCCTGACTTTC
TRBV28	TRBJ2-3	.	.	CASSGGAGDTQYF	TGTGCCAGCAGTGGGGGGGCGGGCGATACGCAGTATTTT
TRBV11-2	TRBJ2-7	TRBD2	.	CASSLVPGGVEQYF	TGTGCCAGCAGCTTAGTTCCCGGGGGGGTCGAGCAGTACTTC
TRBV4-2	TRBJ2-3	TRBD1	.	CASSQWTGGTDTQYF	TGTGCCAGCAGCCAGTGGACAGGGGGCACAGATACGCAGTATTTT
TRBV19	TRBJ1-2	.	.	CASQDGANYGYTF	TGTGCCAGTCAAGACGGGGCTAACTATGGCTACACCTTC
TRBV4-3	TRBJ1-4	TRBD1	.	CASSQADRSWGQGVLGEKLFF	TGCGCCAGCAGCCAAGCGGACCGTTCGTGGGGACAGGGGGTTTTAGGTGAAAAACTGTTTTTT
TRBV9	TRBJ2-3	.	.	CASSPSVGRGDTQYF	TGTGCCAGCAGCCCAAGCGTGGGTCGCGGAGATACGCAGTATTTT
TRBV4-3	TRBJ1-1	.	few	CASSQDRHLEAFF	TGCGCCAGCAGCCAAGATCGTCATTTAGAAGCTTTCTTT
TRBV28	TRBJ1-1	.	.	CASSLFTYTEAFF	TGTGCCAGCAGTTTATTCACCTACACTGAAGCTTTCTTT
TRBV7-2	TRBJ1-5	.	.	CASSPVRGLGSQPQHF	TGTGCCAGCAGCCCGGTCCGGGGATTGGGGAGTCAGCCCCAGCATTTT